The T cell receptor (beta chain) described here comes from a study of blood T cell repertoires in COVID-19. Study summary: Collection of acute and convalescent COVID-19 samples took place in the United States, Italy and Spain. The analysed material was cDNA or gDNA that came from T cells, B-cell-depleted T cells, or PBMCs.

Per the germline V gene, CDR1 is SGHVS and CDR2 is FQNEAQ. The CDR3 is 17 residues long. Trimming took 1 base from V and 5 from J; bases not matched to a gene: 13. Only in-frame clones appear in the TCRdb table, and some are missing; sequencing was by immunoSEQ multiplex PCR. The table has 10,000 to 11,000 clones, about 85% seen once. The V gene is TRBV7-8, the J gene TRBJ1-2; TRBD1 aligns across 7 bases. This receptor was taken from a man aged 30 to 45 with active or convalescent COVID-19. The specimen was peripheral blood. The CDR3 DNA is TGTGCCAGCAGCTTAGATCCTGGGGGACAGAATGATTATGGCTACACCTTC. It specifies CASSLDPGGQNDYGYTF.